The 21 T cell receptor beta chains listed next were all sequenced from one sample in a study of technical replicates of blood from a few donors (dated by TCRdb to 2016 to 2017). Receptor libraries were prepared by the immunoSEQ multiplex PCR assay. Drawn from immuneACCESS, this table holds only the in-frame rearrangements with V and J called that TCRdb kept. Clones are partly lost; checked studies trace under half to an unresolved V gene and leave the rest unexplained. The sample records about 64,000 clones, approximately 86% of which are singletons. The ten largest clones represent approximately 5% of the sample. The sample was PBMCs. The origin of the receptors is a human donor in good health. Some clones in this sample may be carry-over from other donors' samples.

The CDR3 here is CASSPSDLVNGYTF. The CDR3 nucleotides are TGTGCCAGCAGCCCCAGCGATCTGGTAAATGGCTACACCTTC. The chain is built from TRBV2 and TRBJ1-2; no definite D call. The V end was cut by 6 bases, the J end by 6 bases, with 17 bases between. CDR3 length equals 14 residues. Looked up from germline, CDR1 is SNHLY and CDR2 is FYNNEI.

The J gene is TRBJ2-1, the V gene TRBV7-9, with TRBD2 matching over 10 bases. The CDR3 is 15 amino acids. Germline V gives CDR1 SEHNR, CDR2 FQNEAQ (reference sequence). Trimming took 10 bases from V and 6 from J; bases not matched to a gene: 12. CDR3 sequence: CATLKAGGSSNEQFF. The CDR3 DNA reads TGTGCCACCTTAAAAGCGGGGGGGAGTAGCAATGAGCAGTTCTTC.

The chain is built from TRBV7-2 and TRBJ2-3, with D unresolved. Deletions cut 5 bases from V and 4 bases from J, with 13 bases between. CDR1 is SGHTA and CDR2 is FQGNSA in the germline V gene. The CDR3 contains 14 residues. The CDR3 spells CASSPHSSSDTQYF. The CDR3 coding sequence is TGTGCCAGCAGCCCCCACAGTTCCTCAGATACGCAGTATTTT.

The chain uses TRBV4-2 and TRBJ1-2; no firm D call. The V gene lost 1 base and the J gene lost 4 bases, with 13 bases spanning the gap. CDR3 length: 15 amino acids. Per the germline V gene, CDR1 is LGHNA and CDR2 is YNFKEQ. CDR3 sequence: CASSQAGGVFYGYTF. The CDR3 nucleotides are TGTGCCAGCAGCCAAGCGGGCGGGGTCTTCTATGGCTACACCTTC.

This clone was found a few times. The V gene is TRBV5-1, the J gene TRBJ1-1; 8 bases are shared with TRBD1. Trimming cost V 1 base and J 4 bases; bases outside gene matches: 6. CDR3 size: 15 residues. Germline CDR1 reads SGHRS; CDR2 reads YFSETQ. The CDR3 sequence is CASSLSAGGTTEAFF. Written as DNA, the CDR3 is TGCGCCAGCAGCTTGTCGGCAGGGGGCACCACTGAAGCTTTCTTT.

V usage is TRBV7-2 and J usage is TRBJ2-3; weak D call: TRBD2 (5 bases). Per germline, CDR1 SGHTA and CDR2 FQGNSA. V was clipped by 3 bases and J by 5 bases, with 9 bases between them. This CDR3 is 13 amino acids long. This CDR3 is CASSFSGIDTQYF. DNA of the CDR3: TGTGCCAGCAGCTTTTCGGGGATAGATACGCAGTATTTT.

The CDR3 DNA is TGTGCCAGCAGTGAAAGCCCACCAGGGACAGGGCAGCCCCAGCATTTT. As protein: CASSESPPGTGQPQHF. J is TRBJ1-5 and V is TRBV6-1; 9 nucleotides align to TRBD1. Germline V gene lookup returns CDR1 MNHNS and CDR2 SASEGT. V lost 2 bases, J lost 7 bases, and 9 bases stayed unmatched. CDR3 size: 16 residues.

The chain is built from TRBV4-1 and TRBJ2-7, with D possibly TRBD2 on 6 matching bases. Between the trimmed V and J ends, which lost 3 bases and 6 bases, there was a span of 18 bases. Germline V gene sequence: CDR1 MGHRA, CDR2 YSYEKL. This CDR3 is built from 15 residues. The CDR3 protein is CASSQAGLPPSEQYF. The CDR3 nucleotides read TGCGCCAGCAGCCAGGCGGGACTCCCCCCGAGCGAGCAGTACTTC.

V usage is TRBV27 and J usage is TRBJ1-5; weak D call: TRBD1 (5 bases). This CDR3 region has 13 residues. Trimming left V 6 bases short and J 4 bases short, with 10 bases between. The germline V gene has CDR1 MNHEY and CDR2 SMNVEV (reference sequence). The CDR3 loop is CASSLQGNQPQHF. CDR3 coding DNA: TGTGCCAGCAGCCTCCAGGGTAATCAGCCCCAGCATTTT.

The chain is built from TRBV7-9 and TRBJ1-2; 7 bases line up with TRBD1. The CDR3 totals 14 residues. CDR1 and CDR2 from the germline V gene are SEHNR and FQNEAQ (reference sequence). V trimming: 3 bases; J trimming: 5 bases; junction bases outside the gene matches: 6. This CDR3 reads CASSFEGGGYGYTF. The DNA of the CDR3 is TGTGCCAGCAGCTTTGAAGGGGGCGGTTATGGCTACACCTTC.

This clone was observed a single time. The chain has TRBV5-1 and TRBJ2-1, with TRBD2 matching over 10 bases. Trimming removed 2 bases from V and 9 bases from J; junction bases left unmatched: 11. CDR1 is SGHRS and CDR2 is YFSETQ in the germline V gene. The CDR3 has 16 amino acids. The CDR3 nucleotides read TGCGCCAGCAGCTTCACCCCCGGTTTAGCGGGGGGTGAGCAGTTCTTC. Its protein product is CASSFTPGLAGGEQFF.

The chain uses TRBV7-9 and TRBJ1-4, with D maybe TRBD1 (6 bases). The CDR3 contains 15 residues. Germline V lookup: CDR1 SEHNR, CDR2 FQNEAQ (reference sequence). V lost 5 bases to trimming and J lost 8 bases, with 18 bases between them. In DNA, the CDR3 is TGTGCCAGCAGCCCCCGTCCGGGACAAATCGAAAAACTGTTTTTT. It codes for CASSPRPGQIEKLFF. The full variable domain, completed using reference TRBV7-9 and TRBJ1-4, is DTGVSQNPRHKITKRGQNVTFRCDPISEHNRLYWYRQTLGQGPEFLTYFQNEAQLEKSRLLSDRFSAERPKGSFSTLEIQRTEQGDSAMYLCASSPRPGQIEKLFFGSGTQLSVL.

In DNA, the CDR3 is TGTGCCAGCAGCAACCGGACAGGGAGTTATCAGCCCCAGCATTTT. Translation gives CASSNRTGSYQPQHF. This sequence joins TRBV7-8 and TRBJ1-5; 8 bases are a match to TRBD1. There are 15 residues in the CDR3. The ends lost 5 bases at V and 5 bases at J; junction bases unmatched: 8. Germline values: CDR1 SGHVS, CDR2 FQNEAQ.

V and J are TRBV7-8 and TRBJ2-7, with D perhaps matching TRBD2 (6 bases). Per the germline V gene, CDR1 is SGHVS and CDR2 is FQNEAQ. Between the trimmed V and J ends, which lost 5 bases and 6 bases, there was a span of 20 bases. CDR3 length: 15 residues. CDR3 residues: CASSPRRGVMGEQYF. The CDR3 DNA follows: TGTGCCAGCAGCCCCCGTCGCGGGGTAATGGGCGAGCAGTACTTC.

The chain is built from TRBV7-3 and TRBJ1-1; D is unresolved. Trimming pared 0 bases from V and 13 bases from J, leaving 15 bases between. CDR3 length: 13 residues. Germline CDR1 is SGHTA and CDR2 is FQGTGA. The CDR3 DNA follows: TGTGCCAGCAGCTTAACTCGACAAGCGGACTTTTTCTTT. Protein: CASSLTRQADFFF.

The chain has TRBV7-6 and TRBJ1-2; 12 bases are a match to TRBD1. V was pared by 4 bases and J by 6 bases, with 6 bases of the junction left unmatched. In germline, CDR1 is SGHVS, CDR2 FNYEAQ. The CDR3 length is 15 residues. This chain's CDR3 is CASSSGTGGSNGYTF. CDR3 coding DNA: TGTGCCAGCAGCTCGGGGACAGGGGGCTCTAATGGCTACACCTTC. Looking up the rest from reference TRBV7-6 and TRBJ1-2 gives the full variable domain: GAGVSQSPRYKVTKRGQDVALRCDPISGHVSLYWYRQALGQGPEFLTYFNYEAQQDKSGLPNDRFSAERPEGSISTLTIQRTEQRDSAMYRCASSSGTGGSNGYTFGSGTRLTVV.

This chain joins TRBV27 and TRBJ2-1; TRBD2 aligns across 9 bases. After removal of 3 bases from V and 0 bases from J, the junction contained 9 bases not matched to a gene. This CDR3 is built from 18 residues. Germline V gene sequence: CDR1 MNHEY, CDR2 SMNVEV (reference sequence). The CDR3 region has the DNA TGTGCCAGCAGTTTCGTGACTAGCGGAATGAGCTCCTACAATGAGCAGTTCTTC. Protein sequence: CASSFVTSGMSSYNEQFF.

This chain links TRBV30 with TRBJ2-7; no clear D gene. Germline CDR1 is GTSNPN and CDR2 is SVGIG (reference sequence). The CDR3 sequence is 13 residues long. V was shortened by 2 bases and J by 2 bases, with 10 bases between the two germline ends. CDR3 in amino acids: CAWSSTATYEQYF. For the CDR3, the DNA is TGTGCCTGGAGTTCAACTGCTACCTACGAGCAGTACTTC.

The sample holds a few counts of this clone. The chain couples TRBV16 to TRBJ1-1, with 9 bases aligning to TRBD1. This CDR3 is 17 amino acids long. Looked up from germline, CDR1 is KGHSY and CDR2 is FQNENV. Germline trimming cut 1 base from V and 4 bases from J; bases unmatched to any gene: 10. The CDR3 reads CASSQYTGQGLATEAFF. In nucleotides, the CDR3 is TGTGCCAGCAGCCAATATACGGGACAGGGTCTGGCCACTGAAGCTTTCTTT.

This rearrangement joins TRBV7-3 to TRBJ2-1; 7 bases fit TRBD1. J was trimmed by 5 bases and V by 6 bases; bases with no gene match: 10. This CDR3 has 15 amino acids. CDR1 and CDR2 from the germline V gene are SGHTA and FQGTGA. CDR3 nucleotide sequence: TGTGCCAGCAGGCCTACCGGGACAGTCGACAATGAGCAGTTCTTC. Its protein product is CASRPTGTVDNEQFF.

This clone was picked up one time. V gene TRBV2 combines with J gene TRBJ1-4, with D possibly TRBD1 on 6 matching bases. V was pared by 10 bases and J by 4 bases, with 16 bases between. This CDR3 is built from 14 residues. Looked up from germline, CDR1 is SNHLY and CDR2 is FYNNEI. CDR3 protein: CATILDSLNEKLFF. CDR3 DNA sequence: TGTGCCACCATACTGGACAGCCTTAATGAAAAACTGTTTTTT.